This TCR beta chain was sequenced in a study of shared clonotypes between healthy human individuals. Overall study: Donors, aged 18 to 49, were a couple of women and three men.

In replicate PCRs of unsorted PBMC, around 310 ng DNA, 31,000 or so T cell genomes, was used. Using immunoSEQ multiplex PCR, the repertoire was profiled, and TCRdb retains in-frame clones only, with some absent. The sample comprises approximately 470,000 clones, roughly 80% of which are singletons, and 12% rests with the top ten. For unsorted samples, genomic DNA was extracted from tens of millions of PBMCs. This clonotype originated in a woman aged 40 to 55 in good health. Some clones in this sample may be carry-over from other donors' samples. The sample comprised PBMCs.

CDR3 sequence reads: CASSHLAERGETQYF. The CDR3 DNA is TGCGCCAGCAGCCATTTAGCGGAGAGGGGAGAGACCCAGTACTTC. The J gene is TRBJ2-5, the V gene TRBV4-1; tentatively, D is TRBD2 (6 bases). The CDR3 loop spans 15 amino acids. Trimming pared 3 bases from V and 4 bases from J, leaving 15 bases between. Germline lookup yields CDR1 MGHRA and CDR2 YSYEKL.